The 15 T cell receptor beta chains given below trace back to one sample, sequenced in a study of cytomegalovirus exposure and HLA in healthy donors. The protocol was immunoSEQ multiplex PCR, while the TCRdb copy is restricted to in-frame clones and leaves out a portion. The sample includes tens of thousands of clones, 94% of them seen just once. The sample was PBMCs. Receptors were obtained from a man aged 18 to 30 in good health and CMV-seropositive.

This sequence joins TRBV2 and TRBJ2-1; 10 positions match TRBD2. The V segment lost 7 bases and the J segment 7 bases; nucleotides outside the gene matches: 4. This CDR3 spans 13 amino acids. The germline V gene has CDR1 SNHLY and CDR2 FYNNEI. The CDR3 is CASKASGSNEQFF. Written as DNA, the CDR3 is TGTGCCAGCAAGGCTAGCGGGAGTAATGAGCAGTTCTTC.

This clone was recorded once. The chain uses TRBV9 and TRBJ2-1; 10 positions agree with TRBD2. The junction had 2 bases not matched to a gene; V was cut back by 3 bases and J by 5 bases. CDR1 is SGDLS and CDR2 is YYNGEE in the germline V gene. CDR3 size: 14 residues. The CDR3 region has the DNA TGTGCCAGCAGCGGGACTAGCGGTCACAATGAGCAGTTCTTC. This gives the protein CASSGTSGHNEQFF. The full variable domain, its missing parts supplied by reference TRBV9 and TRBJ2-1, is DSGVTQTPKHLITATGQRVTLRCSPRSGDLSVYWYQQSLDQGLQFLIQYYNGEERAKGNILERFSAQQFPDLHSELNLSSLELGDSALYFCASSGTSGHNEQFFGPGTRLTVL.

The chain joins TRBV13 to TRBJ2-1; D perhaps matches TRBD2 (5 bases). The CDR3 loop spans 14 amino acids. V lost 0 bases and J lost 4, with 7 bases in between. Germline CDR1 is PRHDT and CDR2 is FYEKMQ (reference sequence). CDR3 DNA sequence: TGTGCCAGCAGCTTAGGCCGCGGGTACAATGAGCAGTTCTTC. It yields the protein CASSLGRGYNEQFF.

Only one count was recorded for this clone. The rearrangement joins TRBV4-2 to TRBJ2-3, with D hard to call. V gave up 0 bases and J gave up 0 bases, with 10 bases separating them. Germline assignment: CDR1 LGHNA and CDR2 YNFKEQ. The CDR3 has 16 residues. CDR3 protein: CASSQDEATSTDTQYF. The CDR3 nucleotides read TGTGCCAGCAGCCAAGACGAGGCAACTAGCACAGATACGCAGTATTTT.

This clone was recorded once. The chain recombines TRBV28 with TRBJ1-1, with 7 bases identical to TRBD1. Germline V gene sequence: CDR1 MDHEN, CDR2 SYDVKM. CDR3 length: 12 residues. V was clipped by 7 bases and J by 9 bases; unmatched bases: 8. CDR3 loop: CASTSGGFQAFF. CDR3 sequence (DNA): TGTGCCAGCACCTCAGGGGGTTTCCAAGCTTTCTTT.

This clone was counted once. J is TRBJ2-7 and V is TRBV27; a weak D match, TRBD2 (6 bases). This CDR3 has 14 amino acids. Germline V CDR1 and CDR2: MNHEY, SMNVEV (reference sequence). V was shortened by 5 bases and J by 1 base, with 12 bases between the two germline ends. The CDR3 region has the DNA TGTGCCAGCAGTCGTCCCGGGACTTCCTACGAGCAGTACTTC. Residues: CASSRPGTSYEQYF.

This rearrangement joins TRBV2 to TRBJ1-1; 7 bases match TRBD1. Germline V CDR1 and CDR2: SNHLY, FYNNEI. There are 14 residues in the CDR3. The V gene end was trimmed by 3 bases and the J gene end by 4 bases; junction bases not matched to a gene: 5. CDR3 sequence: CASSDSRGRTEAFF. CDR3 nucleotide sequence: TGTGCCAGCAGTGACTCGAGGGGGCGCACTGAAGCTTTCTTT.

The chain has TRBV27 and TRBJ1-2; 8 nucleotides align to TRBD1. CDR1 is MNHEY and CDR2 is SMNVEV in the germline V gene (reference sequence). V gave up 6 bases and J gave up 7 bases; unmatched junction bases: 7. The CDR3 has 13 amino acids. The CDR3, as DNA: TGTGCCAGCAGCAATACAGGGGGTGCTGGCTACACCTTC. This translates into CASSNTGGAGYTF.

The chain's CDR3 is CASSWRDGYNEKLFF. CDR3 nucleotides: TGTGCCAGCAGCTGGAGGGACGGATATAATGAAAAACTGTTTTTT. V and J are TRBV5-6 and TRBJ1-4; perhaps TRBD1 as D (5 bases). CDR3 length equals 15 residues. CDR1 is SGHDT and CDR2 is YYEEEE in the germline V gene. V lost 3 bases and J lost 4, with 13 bases in between.

The rearrangement uses TRBV7-9 and TRBJ2-5; D is possibly TRBD2 (6 bases). The CDR3 runs 15 residues. Germline loops: CDR1 SEHNR, CDR2 FQNEAQ (reference sequence). V lost 1 base, J lost 2 bases, and 11 bases lay in between. CDR3: CASSLVGGRQETQYF. Here the CDR3 DNA reads TGTGCCAGCAGCTTAGTAGGAGGGAGGCAAGAGACCCAGTACTTC.

The CDR3 spells CASRARGSGSGSGELFF. DNA of the CDR3: TGTGCCAGTAGGGCCCGGGGTAGCGGGAGCGGATCCGGGGAGCTGTTTTTT. This chain uses TRBV19 with TRBJ2-2; 9 positions match TRBD2. In germline, CDR1 is LNHDA, CDR2 SQIVND (reference sequence). The CDR3 length is 17 residues. V was clipped by 6 bases and J by 6 bases; unmatched bases: 14.

This chain uses TRBV10-1 with TRBJ2-7, with D perhaps matching TRBD1 (5 bases). This CDR3 region has 15 residues. Germline V gene data show CDR1 as WNHNN and CDR2 as SYGVQD (reference sequence). V gave up 5 bases and J gave up 1 base, with 15 bases separating them. The CDR3 DNA reads TGCGCCAGCAGTAAGGGATCAACAGGTTCCTACGAGCAGTACTTC. Translation: CASSKGSTGSYEQYF.

The gene calls are TRBV5-6 and TRBJ2-3, with a possible D match to TRBD2 (6 bases). CDR3 length: 16 amino acids. Trimming cost V 0 bases and J 11 bases, with 22 bases left between them. The germline gives CDR1 SGHDT, CDR2 YYEEEE. The chain's CDR3 is CASSLARESLMGRQYF. DNA of the CDR3: TGTGCCAGCAGCTTGGCTCGGGAGAGTCTGATGGGTAGGCAGTATTTT.

This chain connects TRBV7-8 to TRBJ1-5; tentatively, D is TRBD1 (5 bases). The CDR3 is made up of 15 amino acids. Germline loops: CDR1 SGHVS, CDR2 FQNEAQ. The ends were cut back, 1 base at V and 5 bases at J, with 12 bases in the middle. The CDR3 region has the DNA TGTGCCAGCAGCTTAGGGGTGGGGCCCGATCAGCCCCAGCATTTT. Its translation is CASSLGVGPDQPQHF.

The chain links TRBV6-6 to TRBJ1-4; 11 bases fit TRBD1. Germline V lookup: CDR1 MNHNY, CDR2 SVGAGI (reference sequence). Trimming removed 5 bases from V and 6 bases from J; junction bases left unmatched: 5. This CDR3 spans 15 amino acids. The CDR3 reads CASSGQGARYEKLFF. The CDR3 coding sequence is TGTGCCAGCAGTGGACAGGGGGCCCGGTATGAAAAACTGTTTTTT.